The rows below give T cell receptor beta chains drawn from one sample of a study of PD-L1 blockade in urothelial cancer. The protocol was immunoSEQ multiplex PCR, while the TCRdb copy is restricted to in-frame clones and leaves out a portion. The data show around 41,000 clones, 85% to 90% seen once. The sequencing used PBMCs, collected around atezolizumab (anti-PD-L1) treatment. The receptors here all came from a woman aged 55-69 years with urothelial cancer. Both conserved end residues are part of each CDR3. Fields, in order: J gene, V gene, D gene, CDR3 protein. The D gene is left open where the match is weak.

J gene: TRBJ1-5; V gene: TRBV28; D gene: TRBD1; CDR3 protein: CASTSGQGGIMSNQPQHF
J gene: TRBJ1-2; V gene: TRBV19; D gene: TRBD1; CDR3 protein: CASSLGTGEDYTF
J gene: TRBJ2-7; V gene: TRBV28; D gene: TRBD2; CDR3 protein: CASSPWDYAYEQYF
J gene: TRBJ2-3; V gene: TRBV2; D gene: TRBD2; CDR3 protein: CASSEPPTSGSTDTQYF
J gene: TRBJ2-3; V gene: TRBV7-2; D gene: TRBD1; CDR3 protein: CASSRDRGRDTQYF
J gene: TRBJ2-7; V gene: TRBV18; D gene: -; CDR3 protein: CASLADRHSYEQYF
J gene: TRBJ2-5; V gene: TRBV13; D gene: -; CDR3 protein: CASSPSLQETQYF
J gene: TRBJ2-1; V gene: TRBV19; D gene: -; CDR3 protein: CASSIGGGEQFF
J gene: TRBJ2-7; V gene: TRBV4-1; D gene: TRBD2; CDR3 protein: CASSQGDYPSWEQYF
J gene: TRBJ2-1; V gene: TRBV4-1; D gene: TRBD2; CDR3 protein: CASSQAGGRNEQFF
J gene: TRBJ2-7; V gene: TRBV6-5; D gene: -; CDR3 protein: CASSQTRFSYEQYF
J gene: TRBJ1-2; V gene: TRBV19; D gene: -; CDR3 protein: CASSSVQEGSRVDTF
J gene: TRBJ1-1; V gene: TRBV29-1; D gene: -; CDR3 protein: CSVLLGRPNTEAFF
J gene: TRBJ2-6; V gene: TRBV19; D gene: -; CDR3 protein: CASSADSSGANVLTF
J gene: TRBJ1-2; V gene: TRBV28; D gene: TRBD1; CDR3 protein: CASSPGTGAFGYTF
J gene: TRBJ2-1; V gene: TRBV7-2; D gene: -; CDR3 protein: CASSLTIGGNEQFF
J gene: TRBJ1-2; V gene: TRBV29-1; D gene: -; CDR3 protein: CSVGEAGGYGYTF
J gene: TRBJ2-7; V gene: TRBV6-6; D gene: TRBD2; CDR3 protein: CASSRLAGVHEQYF
J gene: TRBJ2-7; V gene: TRBV9; D gene: TRBD2; CDR3 protein: CASSAGVAGFYEQYF
J gene: TRBJ2-5; V gene: TRBV2; D gene: TRBD2; CDR3 protein: CASSVASGKETQYF
J gene: TRBJ2-7; V gene: TRBV6-1; D gene: -; CDR3 protein: CASSDHSRIASYEQYF
J gene: TRBJ1-2; V gene: TRBV7-9; D gene: TRBD1; CDR3 protein: CASRPGQGATGYTF
J gene: TRBJ1-6; V gene: TRBV19; D gene: -; CDR3 protein: CASSPWRGDLALHF
J gene: TRBJ2-5; V gene: TRBV11-3; D gene: -; CDR3 protein: CASSLEQGETQYF
J gene: TRBJ1-2; V gene: TRBV5-1; D gene: -; CDR3 protein: CASSPTTGLNYGYTF
J gene: TRBJ2-7; V gene: TRBV6-6; D gene: TRBD2; CDR3 protein: CASTAGGPYEQYF
J gene: TRBJ1-1; V gene: TRBV7-2; D gene: TRBD1; CDR3 protein: CASSVDRVAFF
J gene: TRBJ1-2; V gene: TRBV7-9; D gene: -; CDR3 protein: CASSPNRDLGGYTF
J gene: TRBJ2-3; V gene: TRBV18; D gene: TRBD1; CDR3 protein: CASSQLRDRVADTQYF
J gene: TRBJ1-2; V gene: TRBV9; D gene: -; CDR3 protein: CASSVEIGGGFFNYGYTF
J gene: TRBJ2-7; V gene: TRBV19; D gene: TRBD1; CDR3 protein: CASSIEGTGDYEQYF
J gene: TRBJ2-7; V gene: TRBV9; D gene: -; CDR3 protein: CASSATSGEQYF
J gene: TRBJ2-2; V gene: TRBV9; D gene: -; CDR3 protein: CASSPNTGELFF
J gene: TRBJ2-1; V gene: TRBV29-1; D gene: TRBD2; CDR3 protein: CSVEAAGAVDEQFF
J gene: TRBJ2-2; V gene: TRBV18; D gene: TRBD1; CDR3 protein: CASSGQGDTGELFF
J gene: TRBJ2-5; V gene: TRBV4-3; D gene: TRBD2; CDR3 protein: CASSQDRGGETQYF
J gene: TRBJ1-2; V gene: TRBV6-5; D gene: -; CDR3 protein: CASSYSGQGGGGYTF
J gene: TRBJ2-7; V gene: TRBV5-1; D gene: -; CDR3 protein: CASSLVGQGSYEQYF
J gene: TRBJ2-2; V gene: TRBV11-3; D gene: -; CDR3 protein: CASSLGPGELFF
J gene: TRBJ2-7; V gene: TRBV4-1; D gene: TRBD2; CDR3 protein: CASSAPGLAVSYEQYF
J gene: TRBJ2-7; V gene: TRBV5-1; D gene: -; CDR3 protein: CASSLGTVSYEQYF
J gene: TRBJ1-2; V gene: TRBV7-2; D gene: -; CDR3 protein: CASSSSGPQGGGYTF
J gene: TRBJ1-2; V gene: TRBV5-6; D gene: TRBD1; CDR3 protein: CASSPGQGRGYTF
J gene: TRBJ1-5; V gene: TRBV10-3; D gene: -; CDR3 protein: CAISEGGSNQPQHF
J gene: TRBJ2-2; V gene: TRBV18; D gene: TRBD1; CDR3 protein: CASSWTGPNTGELFF
J gene: TRBJ1-1; V gene: TRBV7-3; D gene: TRBD1; CDR3 protein: CASSSSGTANTEAFF
J gene: TRBJ2-1; V gene: TRBV9; D gene: -; CDR3 protein: CASSVGPGGNEQFF
J gene: TRBJ2-1; V gene: TRBV5-8; D gene: TRBD1; CDR3 protein: CASSLQLDRGSNEQFF
J gene: TRBJ2-3; V gene: TRBV29-1; D gene: TRBD2; CDR3 protein: CSVLGTSGSSDTQYF
J gene: TRBJ1-1; V gene: TRBV5-1; D gene: TRBD1; CDR3 protein: CASSSQRQGSDTEAFF
J gene: TRBJ2-2; V gene: TRBV19; D gene: TRBD2; CDR3 protein: CASSIVSGRNTGELFF
J gene: TRBJ1-5; V gene: TRBV28; D gene: TRBD1; CDR3 protein: CASSFVRTGVGGNQPQHF
J gene: TRBJ2-7; V gene: TRBV9; D gene: -; CDR3 protein: CASSGAYPYEQYF
J gene: TRBJ2-7; V gene: TRBV5-5; D gene: -; CDR3 protein: CASSLGASYEQYF